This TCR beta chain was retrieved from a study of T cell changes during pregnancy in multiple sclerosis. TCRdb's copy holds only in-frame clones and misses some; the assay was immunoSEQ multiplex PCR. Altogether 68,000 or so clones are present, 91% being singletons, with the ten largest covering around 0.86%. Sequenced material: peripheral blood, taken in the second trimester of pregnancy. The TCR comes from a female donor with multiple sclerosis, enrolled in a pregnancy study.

The CDR3 nucleotides read TGCGCCAGCAGCTTGGCCGCGGGAGTCTCCTACGAGCAGTACTTC. This codes for CASSLAAGVSYEQYF. This chain joins TRBV5-1 and TRBJ2-7, with 7 bases matching TRBD2. J lost 0 bases, V lost 0 bases, and 3 bases had no gene match. The CDR3 runs to 15 residues. Germline values: CDR1 SGHRS, CDR2 YFSETQ.